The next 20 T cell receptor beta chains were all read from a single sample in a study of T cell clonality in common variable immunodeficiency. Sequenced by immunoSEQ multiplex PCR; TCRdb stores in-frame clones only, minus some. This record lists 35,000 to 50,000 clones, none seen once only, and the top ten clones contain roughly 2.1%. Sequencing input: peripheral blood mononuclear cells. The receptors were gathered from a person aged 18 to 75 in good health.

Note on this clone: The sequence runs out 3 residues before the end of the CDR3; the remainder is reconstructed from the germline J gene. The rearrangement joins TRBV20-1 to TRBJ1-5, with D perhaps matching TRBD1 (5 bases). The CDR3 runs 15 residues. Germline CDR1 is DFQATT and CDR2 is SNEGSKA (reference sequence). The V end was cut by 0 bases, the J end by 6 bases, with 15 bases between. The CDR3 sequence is CSARDPAGKGQPQHF. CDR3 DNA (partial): TGCAGTGCTAGAGATCCCGCAGGGAAAGGTCAGCCC.

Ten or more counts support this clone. The DNA read from the CDR3 is TGTGCCACCAGCAGACCGGGGTTCTCCCTAGATGGC. It is translated as CATSRPGFSLDG. Given in full, the CDR3 is CATSRPGFSLDGYTF. The gene calls are TRBV15 and TRBJ1-2; D uncertain. With the read ending 3 residues before the CDR3 end, the germline J gene is used to fill in that end. Germline V lookup: CDR1 LNHNV, CDR2 YYDKDF (reference sequence). The CDR3 is 15 residues long. V gave up 2 bases and J gave up 6 bases, with 16 bases separating them.

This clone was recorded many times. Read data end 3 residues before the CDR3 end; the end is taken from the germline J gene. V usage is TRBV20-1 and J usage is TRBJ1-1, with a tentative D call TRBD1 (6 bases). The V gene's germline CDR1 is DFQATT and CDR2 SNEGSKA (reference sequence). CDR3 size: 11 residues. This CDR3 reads CSARSGEVAFF. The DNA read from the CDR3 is TGCAGTGCTAGGTCAGGGGAGGTG.

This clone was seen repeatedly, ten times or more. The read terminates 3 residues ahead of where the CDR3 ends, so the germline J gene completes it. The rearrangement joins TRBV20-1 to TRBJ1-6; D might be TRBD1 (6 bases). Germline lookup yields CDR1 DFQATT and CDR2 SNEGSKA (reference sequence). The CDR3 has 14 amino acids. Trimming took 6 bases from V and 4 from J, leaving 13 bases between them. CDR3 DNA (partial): TGCAGTGCCCTCGCGGGACAATATAATTCACCC. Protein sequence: CSALAGQYNSP. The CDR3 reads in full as CSALAGQYNSPLHF.

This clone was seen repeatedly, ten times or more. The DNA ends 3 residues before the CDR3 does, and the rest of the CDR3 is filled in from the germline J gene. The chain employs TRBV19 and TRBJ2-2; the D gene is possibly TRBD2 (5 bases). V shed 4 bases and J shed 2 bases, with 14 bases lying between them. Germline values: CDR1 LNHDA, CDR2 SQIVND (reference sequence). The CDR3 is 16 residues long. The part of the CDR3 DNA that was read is TGTGCCAGTAGTAGACTTTCGGGGATAAACACCGGGGAG. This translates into CASSRLSGINTGE. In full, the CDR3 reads CASSRLSGINTGELFF.

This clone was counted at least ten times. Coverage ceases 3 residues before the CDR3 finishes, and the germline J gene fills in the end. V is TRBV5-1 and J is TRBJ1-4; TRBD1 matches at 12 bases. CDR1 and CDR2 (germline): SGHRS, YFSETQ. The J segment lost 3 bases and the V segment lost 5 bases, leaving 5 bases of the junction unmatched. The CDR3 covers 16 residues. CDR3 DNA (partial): TGCGCCAGCAGATCCGGGACAGGGGGCCCTAATGAAAAA. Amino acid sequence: CASRSGTGGPNEK. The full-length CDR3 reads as CASRSGTGGPNEKLFF. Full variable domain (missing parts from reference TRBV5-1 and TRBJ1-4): KAGVTQTPRYLIKTRGQQVTLSCSPISGHRSVSWYQQTPGQGLQFLFEYFSETQRNKGNFPGRFSGRQFSNSRSEMNVSTLELGDSALYLCASRSGTGGPNEKLFFGSGTQLSVL.

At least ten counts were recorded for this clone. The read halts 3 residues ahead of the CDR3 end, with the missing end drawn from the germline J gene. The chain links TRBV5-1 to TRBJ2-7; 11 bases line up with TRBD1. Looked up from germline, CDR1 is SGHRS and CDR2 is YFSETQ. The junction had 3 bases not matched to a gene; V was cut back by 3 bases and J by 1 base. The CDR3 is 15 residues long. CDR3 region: CASSSGTGGSYEQYF. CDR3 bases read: TGCGCCAGCAGCTCTGGGACAGGGGGATCCTACGAG.

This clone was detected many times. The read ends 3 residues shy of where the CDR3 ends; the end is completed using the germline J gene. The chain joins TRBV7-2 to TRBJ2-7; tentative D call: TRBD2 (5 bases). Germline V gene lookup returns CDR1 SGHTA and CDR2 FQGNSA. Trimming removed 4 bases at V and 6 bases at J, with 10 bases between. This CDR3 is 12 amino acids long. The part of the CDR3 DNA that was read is TGTGCCAGCAGCTCCGCTGCGGGCGAG. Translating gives CASSSAAGE. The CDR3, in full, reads CASSSAAGEQYF.

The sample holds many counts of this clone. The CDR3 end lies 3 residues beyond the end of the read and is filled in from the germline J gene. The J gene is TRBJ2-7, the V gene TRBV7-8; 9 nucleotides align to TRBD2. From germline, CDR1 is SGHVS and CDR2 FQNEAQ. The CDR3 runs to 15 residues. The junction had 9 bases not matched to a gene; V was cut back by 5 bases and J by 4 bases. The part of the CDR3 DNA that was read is TGTGCCAGCAGCCCAGCGGGGGGAACCAGATACGAG. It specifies CASSPAGGTRYE. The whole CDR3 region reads CASSPAGGTRYEQYF.

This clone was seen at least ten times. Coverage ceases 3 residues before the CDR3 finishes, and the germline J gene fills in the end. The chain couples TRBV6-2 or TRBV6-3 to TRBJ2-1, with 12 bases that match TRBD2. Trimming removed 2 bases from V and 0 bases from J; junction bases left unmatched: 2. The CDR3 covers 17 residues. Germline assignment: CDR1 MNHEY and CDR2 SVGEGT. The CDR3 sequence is CASSYTSGGHSYNEQFF. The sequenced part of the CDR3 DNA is TGTGCCAGCAGTTACACTAGCGGGGGGCACTCCTACAATGAG.

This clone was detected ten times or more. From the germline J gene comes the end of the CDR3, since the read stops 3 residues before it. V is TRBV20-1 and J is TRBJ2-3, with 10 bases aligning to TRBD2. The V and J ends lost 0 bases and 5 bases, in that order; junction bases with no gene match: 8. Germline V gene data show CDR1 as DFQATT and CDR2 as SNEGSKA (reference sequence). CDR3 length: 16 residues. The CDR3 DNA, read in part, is TGCAGTGCTAGAGATCTAGCGGGAGTTTGGGGAGATACG. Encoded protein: CSARDLAGVWGDT. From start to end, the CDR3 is CSARDLAGVWGDTQYF.

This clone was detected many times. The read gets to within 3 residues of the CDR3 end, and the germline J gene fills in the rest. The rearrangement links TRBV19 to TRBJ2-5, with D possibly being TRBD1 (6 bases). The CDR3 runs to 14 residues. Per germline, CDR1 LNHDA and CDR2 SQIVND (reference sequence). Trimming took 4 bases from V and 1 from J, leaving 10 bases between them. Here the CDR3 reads CASSRLGGQETQYF. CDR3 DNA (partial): TGTGCCAGTAGTAGGCTAGGGGGCCAAGAGACC.

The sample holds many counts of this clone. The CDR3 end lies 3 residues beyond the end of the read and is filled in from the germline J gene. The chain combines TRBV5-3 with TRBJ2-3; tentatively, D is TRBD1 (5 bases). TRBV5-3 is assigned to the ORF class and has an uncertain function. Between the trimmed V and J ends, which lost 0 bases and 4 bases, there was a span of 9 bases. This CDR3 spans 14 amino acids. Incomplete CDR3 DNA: TGTGCCAGAAGCTTGGGACAGCACTCAGATACG. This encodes CARSLGQHSDT. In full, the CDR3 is CARSLGQHSDTQYF.

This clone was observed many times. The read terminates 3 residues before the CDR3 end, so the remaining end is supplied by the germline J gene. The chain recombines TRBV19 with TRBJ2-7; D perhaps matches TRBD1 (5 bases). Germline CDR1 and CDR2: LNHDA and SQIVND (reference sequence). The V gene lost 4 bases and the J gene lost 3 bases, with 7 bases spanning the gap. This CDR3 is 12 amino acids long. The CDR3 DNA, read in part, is TGTGCCAGTAGTAACAGGTACTACGAG. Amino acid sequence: CASSNRYYE. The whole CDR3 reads CASSNRYYEQYF.

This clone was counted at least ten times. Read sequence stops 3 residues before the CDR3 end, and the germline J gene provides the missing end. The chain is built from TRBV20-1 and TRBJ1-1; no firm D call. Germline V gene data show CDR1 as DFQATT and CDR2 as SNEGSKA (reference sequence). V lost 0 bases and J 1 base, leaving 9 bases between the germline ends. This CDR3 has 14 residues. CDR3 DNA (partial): TGCAGTGCTAGAGATTCGGGGAGGAACACTGAA. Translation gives CSARDSGRNTE. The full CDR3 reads CSARDSGRNTEAFF.

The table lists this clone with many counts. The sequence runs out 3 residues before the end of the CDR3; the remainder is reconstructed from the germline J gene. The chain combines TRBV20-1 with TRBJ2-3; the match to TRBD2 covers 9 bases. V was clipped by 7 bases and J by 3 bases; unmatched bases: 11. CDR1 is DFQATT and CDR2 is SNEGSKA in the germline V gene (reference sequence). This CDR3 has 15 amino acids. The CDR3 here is CSVEPMSGRTDTQYF. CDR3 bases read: TGCAGTGTTGAGCCGATGAGCGGGAGGACAGATACG.

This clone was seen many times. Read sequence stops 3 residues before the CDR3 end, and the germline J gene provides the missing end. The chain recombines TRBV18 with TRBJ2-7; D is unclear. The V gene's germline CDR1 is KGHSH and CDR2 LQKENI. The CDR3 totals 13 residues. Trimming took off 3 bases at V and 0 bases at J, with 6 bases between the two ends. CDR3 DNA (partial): TGTGCCAGCTCACCGGGCAACTCCTACGAG. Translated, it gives CASSPGNSYE. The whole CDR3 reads CASSPGNSYEQYF.

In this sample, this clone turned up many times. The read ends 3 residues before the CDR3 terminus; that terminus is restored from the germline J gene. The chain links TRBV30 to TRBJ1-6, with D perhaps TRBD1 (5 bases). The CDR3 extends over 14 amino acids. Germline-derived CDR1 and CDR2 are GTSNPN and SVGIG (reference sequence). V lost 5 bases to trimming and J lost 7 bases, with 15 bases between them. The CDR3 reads CAWVGQSNNSPLHF. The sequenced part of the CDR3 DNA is TGTGCCTGGGTGGGGCAGAGTAACAATTCACCC.

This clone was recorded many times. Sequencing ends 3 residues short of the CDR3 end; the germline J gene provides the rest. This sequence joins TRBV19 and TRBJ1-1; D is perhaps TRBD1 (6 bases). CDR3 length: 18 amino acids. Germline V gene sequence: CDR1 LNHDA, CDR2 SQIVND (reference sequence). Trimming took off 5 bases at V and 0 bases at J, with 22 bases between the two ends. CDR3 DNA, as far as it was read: TGTGCCAGTAGTCCATCCCTCAGGGGACCCTTCTTGAACACTGAA. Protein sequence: CASSPSLRGPFLNTE. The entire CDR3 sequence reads CASSPSLRGPFLNTEAFF.

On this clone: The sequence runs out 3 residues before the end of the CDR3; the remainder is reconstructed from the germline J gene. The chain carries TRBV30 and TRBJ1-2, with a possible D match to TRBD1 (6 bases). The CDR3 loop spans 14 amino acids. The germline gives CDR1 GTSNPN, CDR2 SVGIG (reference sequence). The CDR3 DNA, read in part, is TGTGCCTGGAAAGTAGCGGGGGGGCTGAATGAC. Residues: CAWKVAGGLND. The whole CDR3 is CAWKVAGGLNDYTF.